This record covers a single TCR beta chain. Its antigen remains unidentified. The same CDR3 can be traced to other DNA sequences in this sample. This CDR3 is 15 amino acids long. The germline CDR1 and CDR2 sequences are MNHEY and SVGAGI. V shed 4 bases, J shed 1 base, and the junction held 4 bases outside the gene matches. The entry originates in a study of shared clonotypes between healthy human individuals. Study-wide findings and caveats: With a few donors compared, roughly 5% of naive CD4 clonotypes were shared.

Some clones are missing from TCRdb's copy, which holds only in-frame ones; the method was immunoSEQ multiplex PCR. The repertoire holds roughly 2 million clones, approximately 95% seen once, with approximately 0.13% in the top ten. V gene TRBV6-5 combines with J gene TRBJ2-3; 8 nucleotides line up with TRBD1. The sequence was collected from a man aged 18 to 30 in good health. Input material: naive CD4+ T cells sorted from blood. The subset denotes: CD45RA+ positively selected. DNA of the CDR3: TGTGCCAGCAGTTTACCGGGACAGGGCACAGATACGCAGTATTTT. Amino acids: CASSLPGQGTDTQYF.